Below are 15 T cell receptor beta chains sequenced from a single sample in a study of breast tumors, draining lymph nodes, adjacent tissues. Breast cancer patients provided tissue from their axillary draining lymph nodes. A single record per CDR3 protein comes from TCRdb applying MiXCR to the multiplex PCR reads. The table has over 100,000 distinct CDR3 sequences, approximately 20% seen once. Specimen: axillary lymph node tissue. These receptors came from a female donor with breast cancer. Some clones in this sample may be carry-over from other donors' samples.

This clonotype came up many times. This chain uses TRBV20-1 with TRBJ2-3, with D uncertain. CDR1 is DFQATT, CDR2 SNEGSKA, per germline (reference sequence). The V gene lost 0 bases and the J gene lost 10 bases, with 14 bases spanning the gap. The CDR3 runs to 13 residues. The chain's CDR3 is CSARDERSGPQYF. In DNA form, the CDR3 reads TGCAGTGCTAGAGATGAGAGGTCAGGACCGCAGTATTTT.

As regards this clonotype: Possible read error: a much larger clone is one base away. Without the conserved terminal phenylalanine or tryptophan, this CDR3 likely stems from a read error. The genes are TRBV4-3 and TRBJ2-3, with D unclear. Trimming removed 3 bases from V and 0 bases from J, with 7 bases in between. The CDR3 covers 14 residues. The V gene's germline CDR1 is LGHNA and CDR2 YSLEER. The CDR3 DNA is TGCGCCAGCAGCCAGGGTTCTAGCACAGATACGCAGTATCTT. Protein sequence: CASSQGSSTDTQYL.

This clonotype was observed at least ten times. This sequence joins TRBV19 and TRBJ1-2; no reliable D call. This CDR3 has 14 residues. Germline CDR1 LNHDA, CDR2 SQIVND (reference sequence). The V and J ends lost 4 bases and 8 bases respectively, with 17 bases between them. CDR3 loop: CASSTRAGIGGYTF. For the CDR3, the DNA is TGTGCCAGTAGTACGAGGGCGGGAATAGGCGGCTACACCTTC.

V is TRBV28 and J is TRBJ2-3; 8 positions match TRBD2. J gave up 14 bases and V 5 bases, and 9 bases lay outside the gene matches. Germline-derived CDR1 and CDR2 are MDHEN and SYDVKM. CDR3 length equals 12 residues. In DNA, the CDR3 is TGTGCCAGCAGTCCCACCGGACTAGCAATGTATTTT. Its translation: CASSPTGLAMYF.

This clonotype was seen a handful of times. A much larger clone lies one base from this, so it may be a read error. This chain connects TRBV2 to TRBJ2-7; D is perhaps TRBD1 or TRBD2 (5 bases each). With 7 bases removed from V and 3 bases from J, the gap between germline ends came to 13 bases. Germline V gene lookup returns CDR1 SNHLY and CDR2 FYNNEI. This CDR3 is built from 13 residues. This chain's CDR3 is CASKRDRVYEQYF. As DNA, the CDR3 is TGTGCCAGCAAAAGGGACCGTGTCTACGAGCAGTACTTC.

As for this clonotype: A much larger clone lies one base from this, so it may be a read error. The CDR3 sequence: CATGDFVGKETQYF. CDR3 coding DNA: TGTGCCACCGGTGATTTCGTCGGGAAAGAGACCCAGTACTTC. This chain uses TRBV24-1 with TRBJ2-5; D possibly corresponds to TRBD2 (5 bases). Germline V gene sequence: CDR1 KGHDR, CDR2 SFDVKD. The CDR3 runs to 14 residues.

In its sample, this clonotype was seen many times. The chain uses TRBV18 and TRBJ1-3; D uncertain. This CDR3 is 16 amino acids long. V was shortened by 2 bases and J by 0 bases, with 11 bases between the two germline ends. The germline V gene encodes CDR1 KGHSH and CDR2 LQKENI. The CDR3 loop is CASSPFLRGSGNTIYF. CDR3 nucleotides: TGTGCCAGCTCACCATTTTTGCGGGGCTCTGGAAACACCATATATTTT.

A note on this clonotype: A single base separates this from a much larger clone, so it may be a read error. The rearrangement uses TRBV19 and TRBJ1-2; 10 bases match TRBD1. The CDR3 is 18 residues long. Germline CDR1 and CDR2: LNHDA and SQIVND (reference sequence). V trimming: 8 bases; J trimming: 7 bases; junction bases outside the gene matches: 22. CDR3 protein: CASGPRQGASRKAIGYTF. The CDR3 DNA sequence: TGTGCCAGTGGTCCAAGACAGGGGGCCAGCCGCAAAGCTATTGGCTACACCTTC.

As to this clonotype: A much larger clone sits a single nucleotide away, making a read error possible. The chain recombines TRBV3-1 with TRBJ2-7, with 7 nucleotides matching TRBD1. The CDR3 consists of 14 residues. Germline V gene lookup returns CDR1 LGHDT and CDR2 YNNKEL (reference sequence). CDR3 protein: CASNQDGTVNEQYF. The CDR3 coding sequence is TGTGCCAGCAACCAAGACGGGACAGTTAACGAGCAGTACTTC.

The chain links TRBV20-1 to TRBJ2-3, with 12 bases identical to TRBD2. Germline CDR1 DFQATT, CDR2 SNEGSKA (reference sequence). V was clipped by 5 bases and J by 4 bases; unmatched bases: 4. The CDR3 runs to 14 residues. CDR3 loop: CSARPSGRADTQYF. The CDR3 DNA sequence: TGCAGTGCTCGACCTAGCGGGAGGGCAGATACGCAGTATTTT.

Many counts were recorded for this clonotype. The V and J genes are TRBV6-1 and TRBJ2-7; D not certain. Trimming shortened V by 1 base and J by 3 bases, and 13 bases separated the two germline ends. From germline, CDR1 is MNHNS and CDR2 SASEGT. The CDR3 has 15 amino acids. In DNA, the CDR3 is TGTGCCAGCAGTGAAGGGGGATCAGAGGTCTACGAGCAGTACTTC. Its protein product is CASSEGGSEVYEQYF.

This clonotype was observed at least ten times. The chain employs TRBV29-1 and TRBJ1-5; a possible D gene is TRBD1 (5 bases). Germline V gene sequence: CDR1 SQVTM, CDR2 ANQGSEA. Deletions cut 3 bases from V and 8 bases from J, with 14 bases between. CDR3 size: 13 residues. CDR3 nucleotide sequence: TGCAGCGTTGACGTGGGACCTGGGAAGCCCCAGCATTTT. Translation gives CSVDVGPGKPQHF. Filled out from reference TRBV29-1 and TRBJ1-5, the complete variable domain reads SAVISQKPSRDICQRGTSLTIQCQVDSQVTMMFWYRQQPGQSLTLIATANQGSEATYESGFVIDKFPISRPNLTFSTLTVSNMSPEDSSIYLCSVDVGPGKPQHFGDGTRLSIL.

This clonotype was seen repeatedly, ten times or more. This rearrangement joins TRBV6-6 to TRBJ2-3, with D possibly TRBD1 on 5 matching bases. Germline CDR1 MNHNY, CDR2 SVGAGI (reference sequence). The CDR3 covers 14 residues. With 0 bases removed from V and 6 bases from J, the gap between germline ends came to 10 bases. The DNA for the CDR3 is TGTGCCAGCAGTTACTCGGCAGGGTCCGATACGCAGTATTTT. It yields the protein CASSYSAGSDTQYF.

At least ten counts were recorded for this clonotype. The V call is TRBV20-1, the J call TRBJ1-3; D is possibly TRBD1 (6 bases). This CDR3 contains 15 residues. Germline CDR1 reads DFQATT; CDR2 reads SNEGSKA (reference sequence). V lost 0 bases and J 0 bases, leaving 9 bases between the germline ends. CDR3 nucleotide sequence: TGCAGTGCTAGAGATCAGGGGAGCTCTGGAAACACCATATATTTT. Its protein product is CSARDQGSSGNTIYF.

In this sample, this clonotype turned up many times. J is TRBJ2-3 and V is TRBV7-2; the D gene is possibly TRBD2 (6 bases). Between the trimmed V and J ends, which lost 4 bases and 1 base, there was a span of 15 bases. The CDR3 consists of 16 residues. CDR1 and CDR2 from the germline V gene are SGHTA and FQGNSA. CDR3 in DNA: TGTGCCAGCAGCTCAGGCGGGACTCGACGCACAGATACGCAGTATTTT. The encoded protein is CASSSGGTRRTDTQYF.